This TCR beta chain was captured in a study of beta chain features in type 1 diabetes. Whole-study results and caveats: Type 1 diabetes patients showed a moderate but significant shortening of TCRB CDR3s in all four CD4+ subsets. When cDNA is sequenced, cells with high TCR expression could be over-represented.

Comment on this clone: Its matching antigen is unknown.

Isolated RNA was reverse transcribed in full, so expressed TCRB transcripts were sequenced. Profiled with immunoSEQ multiplex PCR; TCRdb holds only in-frame clones, not every one. Of under 500,000 clones in the sample, over 25% were seen once. V gave up 2 bases and J gave up 2 bases, with 8 bases separating them. The CDR3 is 14 residues long. CDR1 and CDR2 (germline): MNHNS, SASEGT. It was one heparinised blood draw, averaging about 0.12 L, that each donor gave. Without exception, sorted populations had purity beyond 95%. This sequence originates from a man aged 18 to 29 in good health. Sequencing used naive CD4+ T cells from blood. The chain uses TRBV6-1 and TRBJ2-3; D unclear. The CDR3 bases are TGTGCCAGCAGTGAATACGGAGACACAGATACGCAGTATTTT. It specifies CASSEYGDTDTQYF.